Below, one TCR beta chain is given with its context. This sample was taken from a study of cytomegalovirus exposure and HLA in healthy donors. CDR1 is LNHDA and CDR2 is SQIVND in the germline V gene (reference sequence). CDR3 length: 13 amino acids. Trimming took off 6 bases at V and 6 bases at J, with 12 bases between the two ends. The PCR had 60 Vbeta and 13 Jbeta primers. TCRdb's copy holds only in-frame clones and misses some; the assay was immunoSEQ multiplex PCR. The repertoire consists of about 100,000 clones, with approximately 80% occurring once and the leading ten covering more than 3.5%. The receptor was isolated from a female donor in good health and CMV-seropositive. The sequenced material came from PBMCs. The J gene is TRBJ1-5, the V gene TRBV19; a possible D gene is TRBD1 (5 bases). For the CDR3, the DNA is TGTGCCAGTAGATCTCCCGGGGGTCAGCCCCAGCATTTT. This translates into CASRSPGGQPQHF. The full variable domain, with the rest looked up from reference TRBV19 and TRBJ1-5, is DGGITQSPKYLFRKEGQNVTLSCEQNLNHDAMYWYRQDPGQGLRLIYYSQIVNDFQKGDIAEGYSVSREKKESFPLTVTSAQKNPTAFYLCASRSPGGQPQHFGDGTRLSIL.